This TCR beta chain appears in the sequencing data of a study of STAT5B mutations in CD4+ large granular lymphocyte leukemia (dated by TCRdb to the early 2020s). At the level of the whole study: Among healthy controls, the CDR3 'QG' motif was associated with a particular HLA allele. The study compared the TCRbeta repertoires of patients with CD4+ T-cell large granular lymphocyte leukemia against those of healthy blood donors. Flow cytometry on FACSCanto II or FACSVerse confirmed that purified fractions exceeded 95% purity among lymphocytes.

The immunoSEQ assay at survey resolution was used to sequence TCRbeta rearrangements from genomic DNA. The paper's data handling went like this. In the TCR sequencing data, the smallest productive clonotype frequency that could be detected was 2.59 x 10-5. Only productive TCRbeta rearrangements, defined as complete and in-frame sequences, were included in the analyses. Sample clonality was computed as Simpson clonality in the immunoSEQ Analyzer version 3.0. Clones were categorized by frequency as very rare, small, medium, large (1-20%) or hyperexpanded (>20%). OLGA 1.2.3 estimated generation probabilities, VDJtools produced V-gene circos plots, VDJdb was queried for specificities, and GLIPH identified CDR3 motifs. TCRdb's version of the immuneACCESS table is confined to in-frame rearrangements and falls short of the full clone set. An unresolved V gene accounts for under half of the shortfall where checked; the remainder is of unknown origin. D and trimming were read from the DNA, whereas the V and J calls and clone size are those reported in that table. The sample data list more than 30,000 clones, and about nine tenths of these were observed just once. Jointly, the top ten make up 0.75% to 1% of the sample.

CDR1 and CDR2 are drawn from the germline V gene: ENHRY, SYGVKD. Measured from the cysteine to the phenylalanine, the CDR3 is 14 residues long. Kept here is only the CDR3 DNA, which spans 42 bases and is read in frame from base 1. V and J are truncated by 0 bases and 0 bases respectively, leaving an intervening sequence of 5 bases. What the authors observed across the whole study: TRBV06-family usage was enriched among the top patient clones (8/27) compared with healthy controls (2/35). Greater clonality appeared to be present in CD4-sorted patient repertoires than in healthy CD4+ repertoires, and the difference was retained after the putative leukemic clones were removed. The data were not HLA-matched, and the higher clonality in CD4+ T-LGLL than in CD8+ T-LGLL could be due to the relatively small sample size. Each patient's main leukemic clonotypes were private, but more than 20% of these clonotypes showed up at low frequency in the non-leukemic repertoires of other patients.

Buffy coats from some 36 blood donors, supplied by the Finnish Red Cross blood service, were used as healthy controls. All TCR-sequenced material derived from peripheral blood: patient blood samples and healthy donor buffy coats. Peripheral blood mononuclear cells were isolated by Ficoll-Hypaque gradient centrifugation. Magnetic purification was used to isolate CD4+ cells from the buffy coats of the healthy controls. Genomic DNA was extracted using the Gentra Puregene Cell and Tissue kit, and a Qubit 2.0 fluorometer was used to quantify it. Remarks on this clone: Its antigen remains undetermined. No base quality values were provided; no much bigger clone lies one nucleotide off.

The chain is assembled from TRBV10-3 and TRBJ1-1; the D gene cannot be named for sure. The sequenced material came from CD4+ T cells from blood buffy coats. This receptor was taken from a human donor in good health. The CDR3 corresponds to CAISESEMNTEAFF. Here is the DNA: TGTGCCATCAGTGAGTCCGAGATGAACACTGAAGCTTTCTTT.